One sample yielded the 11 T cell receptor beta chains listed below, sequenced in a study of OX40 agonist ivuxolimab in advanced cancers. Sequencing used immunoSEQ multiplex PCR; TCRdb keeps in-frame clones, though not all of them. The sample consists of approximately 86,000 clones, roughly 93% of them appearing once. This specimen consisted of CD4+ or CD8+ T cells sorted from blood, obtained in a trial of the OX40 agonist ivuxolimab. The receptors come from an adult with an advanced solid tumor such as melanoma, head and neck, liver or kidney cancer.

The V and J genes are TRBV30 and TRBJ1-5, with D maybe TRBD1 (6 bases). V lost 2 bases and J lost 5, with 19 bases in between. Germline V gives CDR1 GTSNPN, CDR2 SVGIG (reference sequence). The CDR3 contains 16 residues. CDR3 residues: CAWSRAGMGGHQPQHF. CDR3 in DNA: TGTGCCTGGAGTCGAGCTGGGATGGGGGGCCATCAGCCCCAGCATTTT. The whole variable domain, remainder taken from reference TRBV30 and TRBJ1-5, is SQTIHQWPATLVQPVGSPLSLECTVEGTSNPNLYWYRQAAGRGLQLLFYSVGIGQISSEVPQNLSASRPQDRQFILSSKKLLLSDSGFYLCAWSRAGMGGHQPQHFGDGTRLSIL.

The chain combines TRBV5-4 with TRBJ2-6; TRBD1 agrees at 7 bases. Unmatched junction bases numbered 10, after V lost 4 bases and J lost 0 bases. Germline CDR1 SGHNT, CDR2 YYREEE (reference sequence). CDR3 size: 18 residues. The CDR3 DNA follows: TGTGCCAGCAGCACGGGCCCGGGACAGAGCTCTGGGGCCAACGTCCTGACTTTC. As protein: CASSTGPGQSSGANVLTF.

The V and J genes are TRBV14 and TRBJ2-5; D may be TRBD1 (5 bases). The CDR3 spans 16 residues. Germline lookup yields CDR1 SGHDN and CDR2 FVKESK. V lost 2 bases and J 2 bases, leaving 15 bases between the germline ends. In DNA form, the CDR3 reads TGTGCCAGCAGCCAAAGGCGTGGCAGGGCGCAAGAGACCCAGTACTTC. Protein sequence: CASSQRRGRAQETQYF.

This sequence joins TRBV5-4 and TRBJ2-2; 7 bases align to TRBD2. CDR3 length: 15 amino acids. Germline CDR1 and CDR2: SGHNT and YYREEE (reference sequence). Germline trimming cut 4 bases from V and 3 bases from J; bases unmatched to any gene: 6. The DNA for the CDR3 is TGTGCCAGCAGCCCGGGCGCGGGAGACACCGGGGAGCTGTTTTTT. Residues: CASSPGAGDTGELFF.

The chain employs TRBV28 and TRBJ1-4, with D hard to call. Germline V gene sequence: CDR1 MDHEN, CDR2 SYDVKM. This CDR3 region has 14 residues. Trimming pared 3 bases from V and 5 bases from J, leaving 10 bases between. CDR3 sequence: CASSFTGRNEKLFF. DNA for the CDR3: TGTGCCAGCAGTTTCACGGGTAGGAATGAAAAACTGTTTTTT.

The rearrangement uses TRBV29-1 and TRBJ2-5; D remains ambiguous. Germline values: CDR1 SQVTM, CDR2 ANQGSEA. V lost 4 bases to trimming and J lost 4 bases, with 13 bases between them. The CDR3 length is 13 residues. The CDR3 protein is CSVGSVIGETQYF. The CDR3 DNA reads TGCAGCGTTGGTTCTGTCATAGGAGAGACCCAGTACTTC.

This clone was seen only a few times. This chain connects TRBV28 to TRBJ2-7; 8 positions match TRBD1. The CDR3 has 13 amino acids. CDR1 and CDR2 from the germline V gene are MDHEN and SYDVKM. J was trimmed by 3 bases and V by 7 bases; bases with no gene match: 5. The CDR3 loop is CASNTGGLYEQYF. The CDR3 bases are TGTGCCAGCAATACAGGGGGTCTCTACGAGCAGTACTTC.

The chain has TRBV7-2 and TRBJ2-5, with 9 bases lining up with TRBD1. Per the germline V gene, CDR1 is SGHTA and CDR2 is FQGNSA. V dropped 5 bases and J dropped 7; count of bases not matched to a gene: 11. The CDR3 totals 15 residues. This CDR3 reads CASSQDPGQGATQYF. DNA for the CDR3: TGTGCCAGCAGCCAAGACCCGGGACAGGGAGCGACCCAGTACTTC.

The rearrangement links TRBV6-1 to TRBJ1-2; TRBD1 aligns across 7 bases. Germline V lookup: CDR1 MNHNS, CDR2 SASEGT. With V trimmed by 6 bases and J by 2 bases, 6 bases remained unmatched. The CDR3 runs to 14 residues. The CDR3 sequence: CASSPMGQNYGYTF. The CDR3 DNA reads TGTGCCAGCAGCCCGATGGGACAGAACTATGGCTACACCTTC.

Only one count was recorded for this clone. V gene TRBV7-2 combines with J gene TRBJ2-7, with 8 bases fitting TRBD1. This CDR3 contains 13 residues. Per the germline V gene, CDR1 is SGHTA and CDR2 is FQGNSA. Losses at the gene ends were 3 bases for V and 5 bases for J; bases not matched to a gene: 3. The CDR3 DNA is TGTGCCAGCAGCTTGACAGGGGACCACGAGCAGTACTTC. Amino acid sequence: CASSLTGDHEQYF. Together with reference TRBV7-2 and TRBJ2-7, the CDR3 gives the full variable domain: GAGVSQSPSNKVTEKGKDVELRCDPISGHTALYWYRQSLGQGLEFLIYFQGNSAPDKSGLPSDRFSAERTGGSVSTLTIQRTQQEDSAVYLCASSLTGDHEQYFGPGTRLTVT.

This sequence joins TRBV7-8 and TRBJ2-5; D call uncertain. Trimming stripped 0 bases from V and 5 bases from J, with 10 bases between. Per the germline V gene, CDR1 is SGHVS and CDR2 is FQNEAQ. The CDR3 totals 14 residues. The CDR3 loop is CASSLAGVLETQYF. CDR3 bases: TGTGCCAGCAGCTTAGCCGGAGTTCTGGAGACCCAGTACTTC.